The sequence of this T cell receptor (beta chain) was determined in a study of beta chain features in type 1 diabetes. About this clone: This sample includes further DNA sequences coding for the same CDR3.

Sequenced material consisted of expressed TCRB transcripts (all of the isolated RNA was reverse transcribed). Profiling relied on immunoSEQ multiplex PCR, and the TCRdb table lists in-frame clones only, not all of them. The table lists 200,000 to 300,000 clones, 25% to 30% of them singletons. Sequencing input: central memory CD4+ T cells from blood. This clonotype was sampled from a man aged 25-40 years in good health.

The CDR3 spells CSVAGITVSSGANVLTF. CDR3 coding DNA: TGCAGCGTGGCGGGGATAACAGTCTCCTCTGGGGCCAACGTCCTGACTTTC. The chain carries TRBV29-1 and TRBJ2-6, with a tentative D call TRBD2 (6 bases). Germline V gene lookup returns CDR1 SQVTM and CDR2 ANQGSEA. V lost 6 bases, J lost 0 bases, and 18 bases lay in between. CDR3 size: 17 residues.